Each of the 8 T cell receptor beta chains below was sequenced from the same sample in a study of technical replicates of blood from several donors. TCRdb keeps only in-frame clones here, not all; method: immunoSEQ multiplex PCR. The repertoire holds fewer than 90,000 clones, with around 94% as singletons. Sequenced material: T cells isolated from PBMCs. The receptors stem from a human donor in good health.

This chain joins TRBV4-1 and TRBJ1-3, with a tentative D call TRBD1 (6 bases). The CDR3 runs 15 residues. Between the trimmed V and J ends, which lost 2 bases and 8 bases, there was a span of 16 bases. The germline V gene has CDR1 MGHRA and CDR2 YSYEKL. The CDR3 loop reads CASSQLSRGVDTIYF. The CDR3 region has the DNA TGCGCCAGCAGCCAACTTTCCAGGGGCGTAGACACCATATATTTT.

The chain combines TRBV28 with TRBJ1-2; D possibly corresponds to TRBD1 (6 bases). Germline V lookup: CDR1 MDHEN, CDR2 SYDVKM. The CDR3 sequence is 14 residues long. V was shortened by 2 bases and J by 7 bases, with 14 bases between the two germline ends. DNA for the CDR3: TGTGCCAGCAGTTTAGGCCGCAGGGGCACTGGCTACACCTTC. This codes for CASSLGRRGTGYTF.

This chain links TRBV11-3 with TRBJ2-3, with D possibly being TRBD2 (7 bases). The V gene's germline CDR1 is SGHNT and CDR2 YENEEA. Trimming took 5 bases from V and 5 from J, leaving 14 bases between them. The CDR3 contains 14 residues. CDR3 sequence reads: CASSPRGAEDTQYF. The CDR3 nucleotides are TGTGCCAGCAGCCCCCGGGGGGCCGAAGATACGCAGTATTTT. Supplemented by reference TRBV11-3 and TRBJ2-3, the full variable domain reads EAGVVQSPRYKIIEKKQPVAFWCNPISGHNTLYWYLQNLGQGPELLIRYENEEAVDDSQLPKDRFSAERLKGVDSTLKIQPAELGDSAVYLCASSPRGAEDTQYFGPGTRLTVL.

This clone was seen a single time. The chain carries TRBV5-1 and TRBJ2-1; 9 bases map to TRBD1. V was clipped by 4 bases and J by 4 bases; unmatched bases: 9. This CDR3 region has 16 residues. In germline, CDR1 is SGHRS, CDR2 YFSETQ. In nucleotides, the CDR3 is TGCGCCAGCAGCCTACGTTGGACAGGGGAATACAATGAGCAGTTCTTC. Protein product: CASSLRWTGEYNEQFF.

The rearrangement joins TRBV6-1 to TRBJ1-2; D is unresolved. CDR1 and CDR2 from the germline V gene are MNHNS and SASEGT. V was shortened by 8 bases and J by 4 bases, with 14 bases between the two germline ends. This CDR3 comprises 13 residues. The CDR3 DNA reads as TGTGCCAGCTTGCTCACCCTGAGCTATGGCTACACCTTC. It encodes CASLLTLSYGYTF.

V gene TRBV18 combines with J gene TRBJ2-5; TRBD1 is a possible D gene (5 bases). Trimming stripped 3 bases from V and 7 bases from J, with 18 bases between. CDR1 and CDR2 from the germline V gene are KGHSH and LQKENI. This CDR3 spans 15 amino acids. CDR3 in amino acids: CASSPSREDDGTQYF. Written as DNA, the CDR3 is TGTGCCAGCTCACCTTCCAGGGAAGATGACGGGACCCAGTACTTC.

J is TRBJ2-7 and V is TRBV30, with TRBD1 matching over 8 bases. The CDR3 length is 15 residues. V shed 2 bases and J 3 bases; nucleotides not matched to a gene: 9. Germline V gene sequence: CDR1 GTSNPN, CDR2 SVGIG (reference sequence). The DNA for the CDR3 is TGTGCCTGGAGTCGGCCAGGGGGCTCGGTCTACGAGCAGTACTTC. Translating gives CAWSRPGGSVYEQYF.

The CDR3 here is CASSPLAGGPGDTQYF. The CDR3 nucleotides read TGTGCCAGCAGTCCTCTAGCGGGAGGGCCAGGGGATACGCAGTATTTT. This chain links TRBV6-6 with TRBJ2-3, with 12 positions matching TRBD2. The germline V gene has CDR1 MNHNY and CDR2 SVGAGI (reference sequence). With V trimmed by 5 bases and J by 6 bases, 9 bases remained unmatched. There are 16 residues in the CDR3.